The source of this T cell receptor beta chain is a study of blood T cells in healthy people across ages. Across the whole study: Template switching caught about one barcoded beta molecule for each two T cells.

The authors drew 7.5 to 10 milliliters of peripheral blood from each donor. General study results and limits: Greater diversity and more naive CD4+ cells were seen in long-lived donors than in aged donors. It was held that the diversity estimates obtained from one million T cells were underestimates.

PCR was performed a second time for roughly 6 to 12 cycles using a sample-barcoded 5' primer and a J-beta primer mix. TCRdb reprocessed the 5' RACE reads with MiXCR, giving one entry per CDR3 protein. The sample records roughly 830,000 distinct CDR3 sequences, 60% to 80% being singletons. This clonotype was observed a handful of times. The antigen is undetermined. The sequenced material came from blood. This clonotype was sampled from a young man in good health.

The CDR3 bases are TGCAGTGCACCTCCGGGACAGGGGAATTCACCCCTCCACTTT. Its translation: CSAPPGQGNSPLHF. J is TRBJ1-6 and V is TRBV20-1; 10 bases align to TRBD1. Germline CDR1 and CDR2: DFQATT and SNEGSKA (reference sequence). The CDR3 is 14 amino acids. J gave up 7 bases and V 6 bases, and 6 bases lay outside the gene matches.